A selection of T cell receptor beta chains follows, all from one sample in a study of Ad26.COV2.S vaccination and SARS-CoV-2 variants. The protocol was immunoSEQ multiplex PCR, while the TCRdb copy is restricted to in-frame clones and leaves out a portion. The sample yields about 390,000 clones, about 90% seen once. The material sequenced was peripheral blood, taken in a trial of Ad26.COV2.S vaccine versus placebo. These receptors originate from a person aged 18 to 59 who received the Ad26.COV2.S COVID-19 vaccine or a placebo. The CDR3 runs from the conserved cysteine through the conserved F or W. A D gene is named only where the DNA matches it firmly. Size values are once, few and many counts, or a class for expanded clones, and some rows have none.

j_call	d_call	v_call	clone_size	cdr3_nt	cdr3_aa
TRBJ2-1	-	TRBV18	-	TGTGCCAGCTCTCCGGGGGCCGGGAGCAATGAGCAGTTCTTC	CASSPGAGSNEQFF
TRBJ2-3	TRBD2	TRBV27	-	TGTGCCAGCAGGCGAGCGGGGGGTGGCACAGATACGCAGTATTTT	CASRRAGGGTDTQYF
TRBJ2-2	-	TRBV4-3	-	TGCGCCAGCAGCCAAGATTTAACAGCATTACACGGGGAGCTGTTTTTT	CASSQDLTALHGELFF
TRBJ1-5	-	TRBV19	-	TGTGCCAGTAGTATATTGGGGGGCAGACAGCCCCAGCATTTT	CASSILGGRQPQHF
TRBJ1-2	-	TRBV6-6	few	TGTGCCAGCAGTCGAGGGACCCGCGACCTGGGCTACACCTTC	CASSRGTRDLGYTF
TRBJ2-5	-	TRBV4-1	-	TGCGCCAGCAGCCAAGTCTTCCTAGCCCAAGAGACCCAGTACTTC	CASSQVFLAQETQYF
TRBJ2-7	-	TRBV21-1	-	TGTGCCAGCAGCAAAGGGGTGGGGCAGTCCCCCTACGAGCAGTACTTC	CASSKGVGQSPYEQYF
TRBJ2-1	-	TRBV5-1	-	TGCGCCAGCAGCTTGTTTGGGGTTAGTCGTCATACCTACAATGAGCAGTTCTTC	CASSLFGVSRHTYNEQFF
TRBJ1-5	TRBD1	TRBV4-1	-	TGCGCCAGCAGCTTAAGGACAGGATATAGCAATCAGCCCCAGCATTTT	CASSLRTGYSNQPQHF
TRBJ2-3	-	TRBV5-1	few	TGCGCCAGCAGCCCGGGGGGCACAGATACGCAGTATTTT	CASSPGGTDTQYF
TRBJ2-1	-	TRBV6-5	-	TGTGCCAGCAGTTACCCCCGACAGGGAGGGCACAATGAGCAGTTCTTC	CASSYPRQGGHNEQFF
TRBJ1-1	-	TRBV19	-	TGTGCCAGTAGTATCTTGGCAGGGAGTGTGAACACTGAAGCTTTCTTT	CASSILAGSVNTEAFF
TRBJ2-7	-	TRBV6-2/TRBV6-3	-	TGTGCCAGCAGTAACCTCTTGGACAGCCTTTCCTACGAGCAGTACTTC	CASSNLLDSLSYEQYF
TRBJ2-1	TRBD2	TRBV10-3	-	TGTGCCATCAGTGCCGGTGGGGGGGAGAATGAGCAGTTCTTC	CAISAGGGENEQFF
TRBJ1-6	TRBD1	TRBV7-2	-	TGTGCCAGCAGCTCTCTCGGGGGACAGTCCTGGGCTTCACCCCTCCACTTT	CASSSLGGQSWASPLHF
TRBJ2-5	TRBD2	TRBV14	-	TGTGCCAGCAGCCAAGAGGTAGCGGGGGTCGGACAAGAGACCCAGTACTTC	CASSQEVAGVGQETQYF